A selection of T cell receptor beta chains follows, all from one sample in a study of blood T cell repertoires in COVID-19. Assay: immunoSEQ multiplex PCR; the TCRdb copy retains only in-frame clones and omits some. This sample has under 200,000 clones, with around nine tenths found just once. The sequencing sample was made of peripheral blood. These receptors all come from a man aged 60-69 years with COVID-19, enrolled during active disease. CDR3s include the opening cysteine and the closing phenylalanine or tryptophan. D genes are given only for firm matches. The size entry is marked missing in some rows and otherwise reads once, few, many or a size class.

CDR3 length | D gene | clone size | J gene | V gene | CDR3 protein | CDR3 DNA
15 | TRBD1 | few | TRBJ2-2 | TRBV5-1 | CASRAGTGNTGELFF | TGCGCCAGCAGGGCCGGGACAGGGAACACCGGGGAGCTGTTTTTT
12 | - | - | TRBJ1-6 | TRBV30 | CAWGRTYSPLHF | TGTGCCTGGGGACGGACATATTCACCCCTCCACTTT
16 | - | many | TRBJ2-2 | TRBV7-6 | CASSLRPDPRTGELFF | TGTGCCAGCAGCTTAAGGCCCGACCCGAGGACCGGGGAGCTGTTTTTT
13 | - | - | TRBJ1-2 | TRBV5-1 | CASSLVGGQGYTF | TGCGCCAGCAGCTTGGTAGGGGGTCAAGGCTACACCTTC
13 | - | once | TRBJ1-1 | TRBV7-7 | CASSVALGTEAFF | TGTGCTAGCAGCGTGGCTCTTGGCACTGAAGCTTTCTTT
14 | - | - | TRBJ1-5 | TRBV5-1 | CASSPSTGNQPQHF | TGCGCCAGCAGCCCCTCGACAGGCAATCAGCCCCAGCATTTT
16 | TRBD1 | - | TRBJ1-2 | TRBV6-2/TRBV6-3 | CASSYPPDRGQGGYTF | TGTGCCAGCAGTTACCCTCCCGACAGGGGGCAAGGAGGCTACACCTTC
14 | - | - | TRBJ2-5 | TRBV18 | CASSPPEFQETQYF | TGTGCCAGCTCACCACCTGAGTTCCAAGAGACCCAGTACTTC
13 | - | - | TRBJ1-2 | TRBV2 | CASIPTPNYGYTF | TGTGCCAGCATTCCGACACCTAACTATGGCTACACCTTC
12 | - | - | TRBJ2-1 | TRBV5-1 | CASTRDNNEQFF | TGCGCCAGCACCCGGGACAACAATGAGCAGTTCTTC
14 | - | - | TRBJ2-2 | TRBV6-5 | CASRPAGSTGELFF | TGTGCCAGCAGGCCAGCCGGGTCCACCGGGGAGCTGTTTTTT
15 | TRBD1 | - | TRBJ1-1 | TRBV6-4 | CASSDSAGGSTEAFF | TGTGCCAGCAGTGACTCGGCAGGGGGCTCGACTGAAGCTTTCTTT
11 | - | - | TRBJ2-5 | TRBV20-1 | CSARTRETQYF | TGCAGTGCTAGGACACGGGAGACCCAGTACTTC
16 | TRBD2 | - | TRBJ2-7 | TRBV5-1 | CASSQTSGSSPNEQYF | TGCGCCAGCAGCCAGACTAGCGGGAGTTCTCCTAACGAGCAGTACTTC
14 | TRBD1 | - | TRBJ1-1 | TRBV5-1 | CASSPGTENTEAFF | TGCGCCAGCAGCCCCGGGACAGAGAACACTGAAGCTTTCTTT
15 | - | - | TRBJ1-5 | TRBV6-2/TRBV6-3 | CASSFQGLGNQPQHF | TGTGCCAGCAGTTTCCAGGGTTTGGGCAATCAGCCCCAGCATTTT
13 | - | - | TRBJ2-3 | TRBV6-6 | CASSKLSTDTQYF | TGTGCCAGCAGCAAACTCAGCACAGATACGCAGTATTTT
23 | TRBD2 | - | TRBJ2-4 | TRBV9 | CASSVESATSGRHYYLAKNIQYF | TGTGCCAGCAGCGTAGAATCCGCTACTAGCGGGAGGCACTATTATCTAGCCAAAAACATTCAGTACTTC
16 | TRBD1 | - | TRBJ1-1 | TRBV7-9 | CASSNPTGAVATEAFF | TGTGCCAGCAGCAACCCGACAGGGGCCGTGGCCACTGAAGCTTTCTTT
12 | - | - | TRBJ2-5 | TRBV10-3 | CAISESNKPEDF | TGTGCCATCAGTGAGTCGAACAAACCAGAGGACTTC
13 | TRBD1 | - | TRBJ2-2 | TRBV19 | CAVRTGSTGELFF | TGTGCCGTTCGGACAGGGAGCACCGGGGAGCTGTTTTTT
14 | - | - | TRBJ2-7 | TRBV6-4 | CASSDLGARYEQYF | TGTGCCAGCAGTGACCTTGGAGCCCGTTACGAGCAGTACTTC
15 | - | - | TRBJ2-2 | TRBV24-1 | CATSDFRTGSGELFF | TGTGCCACCAGTGATTTTCGAACAGGCTCCGGGGAGCTGTTTTTT
13 | - | - | TRBJ2-2 | TRBV9 | CASSLTRTGELFF | TGTGCCAGCAGCTTAACTCGCACCGGGGAGCTGTTTTTT
16 | - | - | TRBJ1-3 | TRBV11-2 | CASSLGGGSSGNTIYF | TGTGCCAGCAGCTTAGGCGGAGGCTCGTCTGGAAACACCATATATTTT
16 | TRBD1 | - | TRBJ2-2 | TRBV18 | CASSRTGTAGTGELFF | TGTGCCAGCTCACGGACCGGGACAGCCGGCACCGGGGAGCTGTTTTTT
18 | TRBD2 | - | TRBJ2-7 | TRBV7-2 | CASSSAGLAGGSSYEQYF | TGTGCCAGCAGCTCCGCGGGACTAGCGGGAGGGAGCTCCTACGAGCAGTACTTC
15 | TRBD1 | - | TRBJ1-1 | TRBV10-3 | CAISELGTGGTEAFF | TGTGCCATCAGTGAGTTAGGGACAGGGGGGACTGAAGCTTTCTTT
13 | - | - | TRBJ1-1 | TRBV5-8 | CASSLLRATEAFF | TGTGCCAGCAGCCTCCTGAGGGCCACTGAAGCTTTCTTT
15 | - | - | TRBJ2-1 | TRBV9 | CASSAQAYDYNEQFF | TGTGCCAGCAGCGCACAGGCCTATGACTACAATGAGCAGTTCTTC
15 | TRBD2 | - | TRBJ2-5 | TRBV18 | CASSPQRGGLETQYF | TGTGCCAGCTCACCTCAGCGGGGGGGCCTGGAGACCCAGTACTTC
16 | - | - | TRBJ2-3 | TRBV18 | CASSPPGGLNTDTQYF | TGTGCCAGCTCACCACCGGGGGGGCTTAACACAGATACGCAGTATTTT
16 | - | - | TRBJ2-7 | TRBV5-8 | CASSLSVRRVSYEQYF | TGTGCCAGCAGCTTGTCCGTACGCAGGGTCTCCTACGAGCAGTACTTC
16 | TRBD2 | - | TRBJ2-1 | TRBV19 | CASREGGVSSYNEQFF | TGTGCCAGTAGGGAGGGAGGGGTGAGCTCCTACAATGAGCAGTTCTTC
14 | TRBD2 | - | TRBJ2-7 | TRBV5-4 | CASSPGLAVGEQYF | TGTGCCAGCAGCCCGGGACTAGCAGTAGGGGAGCAGTACTTC
15 | - | - | TRBJ2-2 | TRBV27 | CASSLKGANTGELFF | TGTGCCAGCAGTTTAAAGGGGGCGAACACCGGGGAGCTGTTTTTT
14 | - | - | TRBJ1-1 | TRBV5-6 | CASSLDRTNTEAFF | TGTGCCAGCAGCTTGGACAGGACCAACACTGAAGCTTTCTTT
13 | TRBD2 | few | TRBJ2-1 | TRBV14 | CASSRSLAGSQFF | TGTGCCAGCAGCCGATCGCTAGCGGGCTCGCAGTTCTTC
15 | TRBD2 | - | TRBJ2-3 | TRBV7-2 | CASSPSGFRADTQYF | TGTGCCAGCAGCCCTAGCGGGTTTAGGGCAGATACGCAGTATTTT
16 | - | - | TRBJ1-1 | TRBV5-1 | CASSLDHVRVVLRAFF | TGCGCCAGCAGCTTGGATCATGTTCGTGTCGTCCTAAGAGCTTTCTTT
15 | - | many | TRBJ1-2 | TRBV18 | CASSQSKVDSYGYTF | TGTGCCAGCTCCCAAAGCAAAGTGGACAGCTATGGCTACACCTTC
14 | TRBD2 | - | TRBJ2-1 | TRBV6-2/TRBV6-3 | CASSYERGAYEQFF | TGTGCCAGCAGTTACGAGCGGGGGGCATATGAGCAGTTCTTC
15 | TRBD1 | - | TRBJ2-3 | TRBV6-5 | CASRGTAISTDTQYF | TGTGCCAGCAGGGGGACAGCCATAAGCACAGATACGCAGTATTTT
15 | - | - | TRBJ1-1 | TRBV18 | CASSPPIGVTTEAFF | TGTGCCAGCTCACCACCGATCGGGGTAACCACTGAAGCTTTCTTT
12 | TRBD1 | - | TRBJ2-1 | TRBV6-5 | CASSTGEYEQFF | TGTGCCAGCAGTACAGGGGAGTATGAGCAGTTCTTC
13 | - | - | TRBJ1-2 | TRBV6-5 | CASSYGTNYGYTF | TGTGCCAGCAGTTACGGGACAAACTATGGCTACACCTTC
17 | - | - | TRBJ2-6 | TRBV6-2/TRBV6-3 | CASSTQGLGSGANVLTF | TGTGCCAGCAGTACACAGGGTTTGGGCTCTGGGGCCAACGTCCTGACTTTC
15 | - | - | TRBJ2-7 | TRBV6-2/TRBV6-3 | CASSPLRDLQYEQYF | TGTGCCAGCAGTCCACTCCGGGACTTACAATACGAGCAGTACTTC
15 | TRBD1 | few | TRBJ1-1 | TRBV18 | CASSPIRQGSTEAFF | TGTGCCAGCTCACCAATACGACAGGGATCCACTGAAGCTTTCTTT
16 | TRBD1 | once | TRBJ2-2 | TRBV6-1 | CASSERGGVSTGELFF | TGTGCCAGCAGTGAAAGAGGGGGCGTCAGCACCGGGGAGCTGTTTTTT
12 | - | few | TRBJ2-7 | TRBV7-9 | CASSLTGYEQYF | TGTGCCAGCAGCTTAACAGGGTACGAGCAGTACTTC
16 | - | - | TRBJ2-1 | TRBV24-1 | CATSARGSGLYNEQFF | TGTGCCACCAGTGCCCGCGGTAGCGGACTTTACAATGAGCAGTTCTTC
12 | TRBD2 | - | TRBJ2-1 | TRBV29-1 | CSARTSYNEQFF | TGCAGCGCAAGGACTAGCTACAATGAGCAGTTCTTC